This T cell receptor (beta chain) was documented in a study of blood T cell repertoires in COVID-19 (TCRdb year 2020). About the study as a whole: Samples covering the acute and convalescent phases of COVID-19 were provided by collaborators in the United States, Italy and Spain. The prospective study material was composed of cDNA or gDNA derived from T cells, B-cell-depleted T cells, or PBMCs. The dataset comprised deeply sampled blood TCRbeta repertoires from subjects exposed to, actively infected with, or recovered from COVID-19. The repertoires were made available in a free public database intended to serve as a resource for research on the immune response to SARS-CoV-2. Samples were obtained from the ongoing ImmuneRACE study (first 160 participants) and from about 1,300 subjects provided by 6 global collaborators. Nearly every sample came with metadata listing a de-identified subject ID, COVID-19 status, age in years and sex. Where HLA class I and class II types were available, the types were taken from metadata supplied by the sample provider, not from assay-based typing. What the research found in general, with its limitations: Clinical and demographic metadata were provided uncurated, with the amount varying by source and participant.

Collaborating institutions collected whole blood in K2EDTA tubes following their own protocols. For TCRbeta analysis, collaborator samples were shipped as frozen whole blood, as isolated PBMCs, or as DNA extracted from either sample type. Taken from cysteine to phenylalanine, the CDR3 has 16 residues. Left in the record is the CDR3 DNA by itself, 48 bases read in frame from the first base. Based on the germline V gene, the CDR1 and CDR2 sequences are SGHRS and YFSETQ. Trimming takes 2 bases off V and 7 bases off J; junction bases not matched to a gene: 14. This clone appeared once. The antigen this receptor binds is unknown. Per-base qualities were not stored, and no clone one base away is much larger. The immunoSEQ Assay, a bias-controlled multiplex PCR, was used to amplify TCRbeta CDR3 regions from genomic DNA. As for how the authors treated the data: Within the assay, amplification of reference gene primers was used to estimate how many nucleated cells each sample contained. Sequence reads were collapsed and filtered to measure the absolute abundance of every unique TCRbeta CDR3 rearrangement. For each sample, productive Simpson clonality was calculated by taking the square root of Simpson's diversity index across productive rearrangements. In its TCRdb copy, this immuneACCESS table keeps in-frame sequences only and misses some clones. Where compared with another copy, unresolved V genes explain less than half of these, and the others have no known cause. V, J and clone size reflect that table, while D and trimming were determined from the DNA. This sample holds under 150,000 clones; 84% were observed only once. Clones ranked in the top ten supply roughly 6.5% of the sample.

This receptor was obtained from a human donor in a cohort sampled during active COVID-19. The rearrangement joined TRBV5-1 to TRBJ2-7, with 8 middle bases fitting TRBD1. The sequencing sample was made of peripheral blood. Here the CDR3 is given as CASSLYTNRGAGEQYF. The nucleotide sequence is given as TGCGCCAGCAGCTTATACACTAACAGGGGGGCAGGGGAGCAGTACTTC.